This T cell receptor (beta chain) was identified in a study of blood T cell repertoires in COVID-19. Study in general: Material from acute and convalescent COVID-19 was sourced from the United States, Italy and Spain.

V lost 4 bases and J lost 8; bases outside the gene matches: 5. Germline values: CDR1 KGHSY, CDR2 FQNENV. There are 14 residues in the CDR3. The authors' processing: Using reference gene primer amplification, nucleated cell counts were estimated. Profiling relied on immunoSEQ multiplex PCR, and the TCRdb table lists in-frame clones only, not all of them. That table furnishes V, J and clone size, whereas the DNA furnished D and trimming. The sample lists 200,000 or so clones; roughly 80% were seen once. Sequenced: peripheral blood. This TCR came from a woman over 75 with COVID-19, enrolled during active disease. The rearrangement links TRBV16 to TRBJ1-6; 7 bases agree with TRBD1. The DNA for the CDR3 is TGTGCCAGCAGCCTAAAGACAGGGCATTCACCCCTCCACTTT. Translation: CASSLKTGHSPLHF. The complete variable domain, with remaining parts taken from reference TRBV16 and TRBJ1-6, reads GEEVAQTPKHLVRGEGQKAKLYCAPIKGHSYVFWYQQVLKNEFKFLISFQNENVFDETGMPKERFSAKCLPNSPCSLEIQATKLEDSAVYFCASSLKTGHSPLHFGNGTRLTVT.